The clone carrying this T cell receptor (beta chain) was picked up a small number of times. Its antigen remains unknown. Individual cDNA molecules each received unique molecular identifiers attached to them. In TCRdb, the 5' RACE reads were re-called with MiXCR into one record per CDR3 protein. Of 70,000 to 95,000 distinct CDR3 sequences listed, roughly 12% are singletons. This specimen comes from a study of early T cells in non-severe SARS-CoV-2 infection. Overall study context: Sequencing input comprised bulk RNA from unsorted whole blood; chain pairing was not available.

CDR1 SGHVS and CDR2 FNYEAQ come from the germline V gene. This CDR3 has 14 residues. V was clipped by 4 bases and J by 5 bases, with 14 bases between them. Study conclusions and caveats: Lookups in VDJdb leaned toward anti-spike CD8 responses and missed private and CD4 specificities.

J is TRBJ2-5 and V is TRBV7-6; D remains unclear. The sequencing input was whole blood. The receptor was isolated from an adult who was a healthcare worker with PCR-confirmed SARS-CoV-2 infection or an uninfected control (not recorded which). The CDR3 region has the DNA TGTGCCAGCAGCTCCGGACCAGCCCCCGAGACCCAGTACTTC. This codes for CASSSGPAPETQYF.